The 26 T cell receptor beta chains below come from one sample, sequenced in a study of Graves' ophthalmopathy and Graves' hyperthyroidism. Amplified TCR beta CDR3 regions were obtained using RNA transcripts as template. First-round RT-PCR employed HTBI primers, with a second-round multiplex PCR after it. TCRdb re-called the multiplex PCR reads through MiXCR, storing one row per CDR3 protein. The data show fewer than 600,000 distinct CDR3 sequences, with 13% to 15% seen just once and roughly 10% held by the top ten. Sequenced sample: blood. These receptor sequences come from a woman under 40 with Graves' ophthalmopathy.

In this sample, this clonotype turned up many times. The rearrangement links TRBV11-2 to TRBJ2-2; perhaps TRBD2 as D (5 bases). Germline-derived CDR1 and CDR2 are SGHAT and FQNNGV. CDR3 size: 15 residues. The ends were cut back, 0 bases at V and 3 bases at J, with 8 bases in the middle. The CDR3 sequence is CASSLDGLYTGELFF. CDR3 DNA: TGTGCCAGCAGCTTAGATGGACTCTACACCGGGGAGCTGTTTTTT.

V is TRBV3-1 and J is TRBJ1-1; D is unclear. Germline values: CDR1 LGHDT, CDR2 YNNKEL (reference sequence). There are 14 residues in the CDR3. With 1 base removed from V and 1 base from J, the gap between germline ends came to 7 bases. CDR3 sequence: CASSQAARNTEAFF. DNA for the CDR3: TGTGCCAGCAGCCAAGCTGCGAGGAACACTGAAGCTTTCTTT.

This clonotype appeared many times. The genes are TRBV20-1 and TRBJ1-1, with 7 bases aligning to TRBD1. This CDR3 spans 14 amino acids. With V trimmed by 2 bases and J by 4 bases, 7 bases remained unmatched. Germline CDR1 and CDR2: DFQATT and SNEGSKA (reference sequence). CDR3 nucleotides: TGCAGTGCTAGACAGGAGTCAGGGGGCACTGAAGCTTTCTTT. Its protein product is CSARQESGGTEAFF.

This clonotype was observed many times. The V call is TRBV19, the J call TRBJ2-5; D gene uncertain. The CDR3 spans 14 residues. The germline V and J ends were trimmed by 3 bases and 2 bases, with 10 bases remaining between them. Germline CDR1 is LNHDA and CDR2 is SQIVND (reference sequence). The chain's CDR3 is CASSILNSQETQYF. DNA for the CDR3: TGTGCCAGTAGTATCTTGAACAGTCAAGAGACCCAGTACTTC.

This clonotype came up many times. This rearrangement joins TRBV28 to TRBJ1-2; D unclear. This CDR3 spans 14 amino acids. The germline V gene encodes CDR1 MDHEN and CDR2 SYDVKM. V lost 5 bases and J 11 bases, leaving 21 bases between the germline ends. The CDR3 bases are TGTGCCAGCAGTACCCCAAGACATTCTATGGCTTACACCTTC. It encodes CASSTPRHSMAYTF.

This clonotype occurred many times. The rearrangement links TRBV12-3 or TRBV12-4 to TRBJ2-5; 8 nucleotides align to TRBD2. The CDR3 extends over 18 amino acids. With V trimmed by 8 bases and J by 5 bases, 22 bases remained unmatched. DNA of the CDR3: TGTGCCAGCGGCTTCACCCTGGGGGATAGCGGGGAGATGGAGACCCAGTACTTC. Protein: CASGFTLGDSGEMETQYF.

This clonotype was observed at least ten times. The CDR3 DNA reads as TGTGCCAGCAGCTTGGCGGGCATGGAGACCCAGTACTTC. Its translation is CASSLAGMETQYF. The V call is TRBV7-9, the J call TRBJ2-5, with D possibly being TRBD2 (5 bases). CDR1 is SEHNR, CDR2 FQNEAQ, per germline (reference sequence). The CDR3 is 13 residues long. Trimming pared 3 bases from V and 5 bases from J, leaving 10 bases between.

This clonotype was observed many times. V usage is TRBV27 and J usage is TRBJ1-2; 7 positions match TRBD1. V shed 5 bases, J shed 11 bases, and the junction held 8 bases outside the gene matches. Germline V CDR1 and CDR2: MNHEY, SMNVEV (reference sequence). This CDR3 is 12 amino acids long. The CDR3 sequence: CASSLTGAPYTF. DNA of the CDR3: TGTGCCAGCAGTCTCACAGGGGCCCCGTACACCTTC.

This clonotype appeared a few times. V is TRBV19 and J is TRBJ1-1; D remains ambiguous. This CDR3 has 15 residues. The V and J ends lost 0 bases and 3 bases respectively, with 11 bases between them. From germline, CDR1 is LNHDA and CDR2 SQIVND (reference sequence). CDR3: CASSIDRFRYTEAFF. CDR3 DNA sequence: TGTGCCAGTAGTATAGATCGTTTCCGATACACTGAAGCTTTCTTT.

This clonotype was seen ten or more times. V and J are TRBV12-5 and TRBJ1-1; D call uncertain. The germline V and J ends were trimmed by 6 bases and 4 bases, with 12 bases remaining between them. This CDR3 region has 13 residues. The germline V gene encodes CDR1 LGHNT and CDR2 FRNRAP. DNA for the CDR3: TGTGCTAGTGGACTAGGCGGTTTCACTGAAGCTTTCTTT. It codes for CASGLGGFTEAFF. Drawing the rest from reference TRBV12-5 and TRBJ1-1, the complete variable domain is DARVTQTPRHKVTEMGQEVTMRCQPILGHNTVFWYRQTMMQGLELLAYFRNRAPLDDSGMPKDRFSAEMPDATLATLKIQPSEPRDSAVYFCASGLGGFTEAFFGQGTRLTVV.

This clonotype showed up many times. The V and J genes are TRBV10-2 and TRBJ2-5, with D unclear. V was trimmed by 5 bases and J by 2 bases, leaving 9 bases between them. Per germline, CDR1 WSHSY and CDR2 SAAADI. This CDR3 spans 13 amino acids. CDR3 loop: CASSRTEQETQYF. In DNA, the CDR3 is TGCGCCAGCAGTAGGACGGAGCAAGAGACCCAGTACTTC.

Ten or more counts support this clonotype. The gene calls are TRBV12-3 or TRBV12-4 and TRBJ1-2, with 7 bases fitting TRBD1. Trimming at V came to 6 bases and at J to 1 base, leaving 5 bases not matched to a gene. The CDR3 is 14 residues long. CDR3 residues: CASSLNRGNYGYTF. The DNA of the CDR3 is TGTGCCAGCAGCTTGAACAGGGGTAACTATGGCTACACCTTC.

In this sample, this clonotype turned up a few times. This chain uses TRBV5-1 with TRBJ2-1; D is possibly TRBD1 (5 bases). V lost 5 bases and J lost 6, with 15 bases in between. Germline CDR1 and CDR2: SGHRS and YFSETQ. The CDR3 covers 14 residues. In DNA form, the CDR3 reads TGCGCCAGCAGTGTGAGACAGATGGTCAATGAGCAGTTCTTC. Amino acid sequence: CASSVRQMVNEQFF.

The CDR3 DNA is TGTGCCAGTAGCCGGACTGTCTCCTATAATTCACCCCTCCACTTT. Protein: CASSRTVSYNSPLHF. The gene calls are TRBV19 and TRBJ1-6; D is unresolved. Trimming pared 6 bases from V and 0 bases from J, leaving 9 bases between. CDR3 size: 15 residues. In germline, CDR1 is LNHDA, CDR2 SQIVND (reference sequence). The variable domain in full, with the rest retrieved from reference TRBV19 and TRBJ1-6, is DGGITQSPKYLFRKEGQNVTLSCEQNLNHDAMYWYRQDPGQGLRLIYYSQIVNDFQKGDIAEGYSVSREKKESFPLTVTSAQKNPTAFYLCASSRTVSYNSPLHFGNGTRLTVT.

V and J are TRBV3-1 and TRBJ2-4; D unclear. Deletions cut 2 bases from V and 2 bases from J, with 13 bases between. This CDR3 region has 16 residues. The V gene's germline CDR1 is LGHDT and CDR2 YNNKEL (reference sequence). The CDR3 reads CASSQSRTATKNIQYF. CDR3 DNA: TGTGCCAGCAGCCAATCCCGGACCGCGACCAAAAACATTCAGTACTTC.

There are many counts of this clonotype. The rearrangement links TRBV28 to TRBJ2-5; weak D call: TRBD1 (6 bases). V was shortened by 2 bases and J by 4 bases, with 20 bases between the two germline ends. Germline CDR1 MDHEN, CDR2 SYDVKM. This CDR3 contains 17 residues. CDR3 nucleotide sequence: TGTGCCAGCAGTTTACCCTTACCGGGACATAGGCCAGAGACCCAGTACTTC. Translating it yields CASSLPLPGHRPETQYF.

This clonotype came up many times. The V gene is TRBV20-1, the J gene TRBJ1-1; 7 positions agree with TRBD1. The V and J ends lost 3 bases and 3 bases, in that order; junction bases with no gene match: 4. The length of the CDR3 is 13 residues. Germline values: CDR1 DFQATT, CDR2 SNEGSKA (reference sequence). This CDR3 reads CSASDRVDTEAFF. The DNA for the CDR3 is TGCAGTGCTAGTGACAGGGTGGACACTGAAGCTTTCTTT.

This chain links TRBV11-1 with TRBJ2-2; D uncertain. Trimming removed 4 bases from V and 0 bases from J, with 15 bases in between. This CDR3 has 17 residues. From germline, CDR1 is SGHAT and CDR2 FQDESV (reference sequence). Here the CDR3 reads CASSSNPGRANTGELFF. CDR3 in DNA: TGTGCCAGCAGCTCCAATCCCGGTCGCGCGAACACCGGGGAGCTGTTTTTT.

In this sample, this clonotype turned up many times. The chain combines TRBV27 with TRBJ2-5; 7 bases line up with TRBD1. J was trimmed by 1 base and V by 6 bases; bases with no gene match: 2. CDR1 and CDR2 (germline): MNHEY, SMNVEV (reference sequence). This CDR3 has 13 amino acids. CDR3 protein: CASREGAQETQYF. Here the CDR3 DNA reads TGTGCCAGCAGAGAGGGGGCCCAAGAGACCCAGTACTTC.

Only a few counts were recorded for this clonotype. The chain employs TRBV4-2 and TRBJ2-5; 12 bases agree with TRBD2. This CDR3 region has 18 residues. After removal of 4 bases from V and 5 bases from J, the junction contained 14 bases not matched to a gene. CDR1 LGHNA and CDR2 YNFKEQ come from the germline V gene. The CDR3 spells CASSPELAGGQERETQYF. The CDR3 region has the DNA TGTGCCAGCAGCCCGGAGCTAGCGGGAGGGCAGGAGCGGGAGACCCAGTACTTC.

As for this clonotype: A much larger clonotype is one base distant, so this may be a read error. The gene calls are TRBV12-3 or TRBV12-4 and TRBJ2-5; 10 positions agree with TRBD2. V shed 7 bases and J 0 bases; nucleotides not matched to a gene: 8. The CDR3 contains 16 residues. The CDR3 reads CASKGTSVGNQETQYF. The CDR3 DNA follows: TGTGCCAGCAAAGGGACTAGCGTGGGAAACCAAGAGACCCAGTACTTC.

This clonotype was observed at least ten times. The rearrangement joins TRBV9 to TRBJ1-2; 9 bases agree with TRBD1. This CDR3 region has 14 residues. Germline V lookup: CDR1 SGDLS, CDR2 YYNGEE. Trimming cost V 4 bases and J 7 bases; bases outside gene matches: 8. The chain's CDR3 is CASSSHRGRVGYTF. DNA for the CDR3: TGTGCCAGCAGCTCGCACAGGGGGCGCGTTGGCTACACCTTC.

This clonotype was recorded many times. The rearrangement uses TRBV7-3 and TRBJ2-2; TRBD2 might be the D (6 bases). This CDR3 spans 15 amino acids. V lost 5 bases and J lost 2, with 12 bases in between. Germline CDR1 SGHTA, CDR2 FQGTGA. CDR3 nucleotide sequence: TGTGCCAGCAGCCCGCGGGGTCCTAACACCGGGGAGCTGTTTTTT. It encodes CASSPRGPNTGELFF. Complete variable domain (other parts from reference TRBV7-3 and TRBJ2-2): GAGVSQTPSNKVTEKGKYVELRCDPISGHTALYWYRQSLGQGPEFLIYFQGTGAADDSGLPNDRFFAVRPEGSVSTLKIQRTERGDSAVYLCASSPRGPNTGELFFGEGSRLTVL.

This clonotype came up many times. V and J are TRBV6-5 and TRBJ2-2; D is possibly TRBD1 (6 bases). The ends were cut back, 6 bases at V and 7 bases at J, with 15 bases in the middle. The length of the CDR3 is 14 residues. Germline CDR1 is MNHEY and CDR2 is SVGAGI. The CDR3 is CASRRDRLNGELFF. The CDR3 DNA reads as TGTGCCAGCAGAAGAGACAGGCTTAACGGGGAGCTGTTTTTT.

This clonotype has ten or more counts. V is TRBV24-1 and J is TRBJ2-5; TRBD1 aligns across 7 bases. Germline trimming cut 4 bases from V and 6 bases from J; bases unmatched to any gene: 13. The CDR3 sequence is 16 residues long. Per germline, CDR1 KGHDR and CDR2 SFDVKD. The CDR3, as DNA: TGTGCCACCAGTGACCCTACAGGGGTTGCAAGGCAGACCCAGTACTTC. Amino acid sequence: CATSDPTGVARQTQYF.

This clonotype was detected only a few times. V is TRBV6-2 or TRBV6-3 and J is TRBJ2-7, with unresolved D. Trimming left V 1 base short and J 1 base short, with 8 bases between. The germline CDR1 and CDR2 sequences are MNHEY and SVGEGT. The CDR3 has 14 amino acids. The CDR3 is CASSYLLESYEQYF. CDR3 nucleotide sequence: TGTGCCAGCAGTTACTTACTGGAATCCTACGAGCAGTACTTC.